This TCR beta chain appears in the sequencing data of a study of identical twins. Study-wide results and caveats: Researchers reported excess low generation probability among twin-shared out-of-frame alpha sequences. Weaker excess twin sharing was observed in beta out-of-frame sequences.

Notes on this clonotype: The antigen remains unidentified.

The cDNA had a unique molecular identifier and a template-switch universal primer site. TCRdb re-called the 5' RACE reads through MiXCR, storing one row per CDR3 protein. The sample lists some 210,000 distinct CDR3 sequences; more than 15% were seen once. The sample was also linked to a second study, of T cells expressing NK-cell markers.

Specimen: CD8+ T cells sorted from blood. The receptor's source is a woman aged 18-30 years in good health.

CDR3 in DNA: TGCGCCAGCAGCTTGGTGTTCGGGAAAAACATTCAGTACTTC. It codes for CASSLVFGKNIQYF. The V gene is TRBV5-1, the J gene TRBJ2-4; D gene uncertain. V lost 0 bases to trimming and J lost 4 bases, with 8 bases between them. Looked up from germline, CDR1 is SGHRS and CDR2 is YFSETQ. This CDR3 is built from 14 residues.